The 11 T cell receptor beta chains listed next were all sequenced from one sample in a study of radiotherapy plus CTLA-4 blockade in lung cancer. Clones were read by immunoSEQ multiplex PCR, and TCRdb kept only the in-frame ones, dropping some. The sample lists just under 45,000 clones; over 60% were seen once. The sequencing here drew on peripheral blood, taken from a patient treated with radiotherapy plus ipilimumab. The source is a human donor with non-small cell lung cancer who had a partial response to radiotherapy plus ipilimumab.

The chain is built from TRBV6-5 and TRBJ2-1, with 11 bases that match TRBD2. The germline gives CDR1 MNHEY, CDR2 SVGAGI. This CDR3 has 15 amino acids. The V gene end was trimmed by 6 bases and the J gene end by 8 bases; junction bases not matched to a gene: 9. Here the CDR3 reads CASSTLAGGLDEQFF. The DNA of the CDR3 is TGTGCCAGCAGCACGCTAGCGGGAGGATTGGATGAGCAGTTCTTC.

This clone was counted only a few times. The chain joins TRBV7-3 to TRBJ1-1; D call uncertain. V was pared by 4 bases and J by 0 bases, with 6 bases between. The CDR3 totals 13 residues. Germline V gene sequence: CDR1 SGHTA, CDR2 FQGTGA. The CDR3 DNA sequence: TGTGCCAGCAGCTCTACAGTGAACACTGAAGCTTTCTTT. It is translated as CASSSTVNTEAFF.

The chain combines TRBV7-3 with TRBJ1-2, with TRBD1 matching 7 bases. CDR1 is SGHTA and CDR2 is FQGTGA in the germline V gene. V was clipped by 3 bases and J by 6 bases; unmatched bases: 4. This CDR3 comprises 13 residues. CDR3 in amino acids: CASSLYRGNGYTF. CDR3 DNA sequence: TGTGCCAGCAGCTTGTACAGGGGCAATGGCTACACCTTC.

The chain uses TRBV25-1 and TRBJ1-2; D ambiguous. CDR3 length: 13 amino acids. Germline CDR1 and CDR2: MGHDK and SYGVNS. Trimming stripped 1 base from V and 7 bases from J, with 10 bases between. CDR3 loop: CASSEWQQSGYTF. The CDR3 nucleotides read TGTGCCAGCAGTGAATGGCAACAAAGTGGCTACACCTTC.

V is TRBV10-3 and J is TRBJ2-1; D ambiguous. The CDR3 is 13 residues long. V lost 9 bases, J lost 4 bases, and 13 bases lay in between. CDR1 is ENHRY and CDR2 is SYGVKD in the germline V gene. The DNA of the CDR3 is TGTGCCATGTCGGCAGGATCATACAATGAGCAGTTCTTC. Amino acid sequence: CAMSAGSYNEQFF.

The rearrangement joins TRBV4-3 to TRBJ2-3, with TRBD1 matching over 8 bases. The CDR3 runs 15 residues. V shed 1 base and J 5 bases; nucleotides not matched to a gene: 5. Per the germline V gene, CDR1 is LGHNA and CDR2 is YSLEER. CDR3 residues: CASSQVGTGGDTQYF. The CDR3 DNA is TGCGCCAGCAGCCAAGTAGGCACAGGGGGAGATACGCAGTATTTT.

The chain recombines TRBV18 with TRBJ2-7; the D gene is possibly TRBD1 (6 bases). Germline CDR1 KGHSH, CDR2 LQKENI. V shed 4 bases and J shed 0 bases, with 16 bases lying between them. CDR3 size: 16 residues. The CDR3 is CASSLSRTDSSYEQYF. The CDR3, as DNA: TGTGCCAGCTCACTAAGTAGGACAGACAGCTCCTACGAGCAGTACTTC. Full variable domain (missing parts from reference TRBV18 and TRBJ2-7): NAGVMQNPRHLVRRRGQEARLRCSPMKGHSHVYWYRQLPEEGLKFMVYLQKENIIDESGMPKERFSAEFPKEGPSILRIQQVVRGDSAAYFCASSLSRTDSSYEQYFGPGTRLTVT.

The chain joins TRBV5-6 to TRBJ2-3; D is unclear. Germline V gene lookup returns CDR1 SGHDT and CDR2 YYEEEE. The CDR3 has 14 amino acids. Trimming took 0 bases from V and 2 from J, leaving 7 bases between them. The CDR3, as DNA: TGTGCCAGCAGCTTGGATGGAGTCACAGATACGCAGTATTTT. It is translated as CASSLDGVTDTQYF.

The rearrangement joins TRBV7-9 to TRBJ1-2; D gene unclear. The length of the CDR3 is 14 residues. The germline CDR1 and CDR2 sequences are SEHNR and FQNEAQ (reference sequence). Deletions cut 5 bases from V and 2 bases from J, with 12 bases between. The CDR3 sequence: CASSTTDGNYGYTF. Here the CDR3 DNA reads TGTGCCAGCAGCACTACCGACGGGAACTATGGCTACACCTTC.

This clone has more than one count but fewer than ten. The chain uses TRBV4-2 and TRBJ2-3, with 8 positions matching TRBD2. The V segment lost 5 bases and the J segment 1 base; nucleotides outside the gene matches: 2. Germline lookup yields CDR1 LGHNA and CDR2 YNFKEQ. The CDR3 runs to 14 residues. The CDR3 is CASSVTSGTDTQYF. CDR3 nucleotides: TGTGCCAGCAGCGTGACTAGCGGCACAGATACGCAGTATTTT.

Details on this clone: This sample includes further DNA sequences coding for the same CDR3. This chain joins TRBV13 and TRBJ2-5; TRBD1 is a possible D gene (6 bases). The CDR3 has 14 residues. V was clipped by 2 bases and J by 5 bases, with 12 bases between them. Germline CDR1 is PRHDT and CDR2 is FYEKMQ (reference sequence). Written as DNA, the CDR3 is TGTGCCAGCAGCTTACGGACAGCACAGGAGACCCAGTACTTC. It yields the protein CASSLRTAQETQYF.